The 7 T cell receptor beta chains given below trace back to one sample, sequenced in a study of blood T cell repertoires in COVID-19. Assay: immunoSEQ multiplex PCR; the TCRdb copy retains only in-frame clones and omits some. The profile shows tens of thousands of clones, 60% to 85% of them singletons. What was sequenced was peripheral blood. The receptor set was obtained from a man aged 30-40 years with COVID-19, enrolled during active disease.

This chain joins TRBV7-9 and TRBJ2-1; possibly TRBD1 for D (6 bases). The V end lost 6 bases, the J end lost 6 bases, and 12 bases lay between the germline ends. There are 13 residues in the CDR3. Germline V lookup: CDR1 SEHNR, CDR2 FQNEAQ (reference sequence). The CDR3 sequence is CASRPRGSNEQFF. The CDR3 nucleotides are TGTGCCAGCAGACCCAGGGGAAGCAATGAGCAGTTCTTC.

V is TRBV9 and J is TRBJ2-5; perhaps TRBD2 as D (5 bases). Germline assignment: CDR1 SGDLS and CDR2 YYNGEE. This CDR3 is 16 amino acids long. V lost 0 bases to trimming and J lost 5 bases, with 17 bases between them. The chain's CDR3 is CASSVEMGVGVETQYF. The CDR3 DNA reads as TGTGCCAGCAGCGTAGAGATGGGAGTAGGTGTGGAGACCCAGTACTTC.

A few counts support this clone. In nucleotides, the CDR3 is TGTGCCAGCAGCCCACCCGGGACAAGAGGGAATTCACCCCTCCACTTT. Its protein is CASSPPGTRGNSPLHF. V and J are TRBV9 and TRBJ1-6, with a possible D match to TRBD1 (6 bases). Germline V gene lookup returns CDR1 SGDLS and CDR2 YYNGEE. The CDR3 sequence is 16 residues long. V shed 4 bases and J shed 7 bases, with 18 bases lying between them.

This clone was observed once. The genes are TRBV5-1 and TRBJ1-1; D gene uncertain. V lost 0 bases and J 3 bases, leaving 12 bases between the germline ends. The CDR3 contains 15 residues. Germline values: CDR1 SGHRS, CDR2 YFSETQ. The CDR3 nucleotides read TGCGCCAGCAGCTTGGCCTGGGCGGGAGACACTGAAGCTTTCTTT. This encodes CASSLAWAGDTEAFF.

The chain links TRBV29-1 to TRBJ1-1; a weak D match, TRBD1 (6 bases). This CDR3 contains 14 residues. The V gene lost 8 bases and the J gene lost 4 bases, with 20 bases spanning the gap. Germline CDR1 SQVTM, CDR2 ANQGSEA. CDR3 in DNA: TGCAGCCGAGGGGGTGATGGGGGTGGCACTGAAGCTTTCTTT. This translates into CSRGGDGGGTEAFF. Complete variable domain (other parts from reference TRBV29-1 and TRBJ1-1): SAVISQKPSRDICQRGTSLTIQCQVDSQVTMMFWYRQQPGQSLTLIATANQGSEATYESGFVIDKFPISRPNLTFSTLTVSNMSPEDSSIYLCSRGGDGGGTEAFFGQGTRLTVV.

This clone was recorded only once. V gene TRBV5-1 combines with J gene TRBJ2-7, with TRBD2 matching over 8 bases. Germline values: CDR1 SGHRS, CDR2 YFSETQ. J was trimmed by 3 bases and V by 0 bases; bases with no gene match: 5. The CDR3 totals 15 residues. CDR3 sequence: CASSLGAGVIYEQYF. The CDR3 DNA sequence: TGCGCCAGCAGCTTGGGAGCGGGAGTTATCTACGAGCAGTACTTC. The full variable domain, its missing parts supplied by reference TRBV5-1 and TRBJ2-7, is KAGVTQTPRYLIKTRGQQVTLSCSPISGHRSVSWYQQTPGQGLQFLFEYFSETQRNKGNFPGRFSGRQFSNSRSEMNVSTLELGDSALYLCASSLGAGVIYEQYFGPGTRLTVT.

DNA of the CDR3: TGTGCCAGCAGTTTGGGACAGGGGCTTGGGGGCACTGAAGCTTTCTTT. Protein: CASSLGQGLGGTEAFF. The V and J genes are TRBV28 and TRBJ1-1; 10 bases map to TRBD1. There are 16 residues in the CDR3. Per germline, CDR1 MDHEN and CDR2 SYDVKM. Trimming removed 3 bases from V and 4 bases from J; junction bases left unmatched: 8.